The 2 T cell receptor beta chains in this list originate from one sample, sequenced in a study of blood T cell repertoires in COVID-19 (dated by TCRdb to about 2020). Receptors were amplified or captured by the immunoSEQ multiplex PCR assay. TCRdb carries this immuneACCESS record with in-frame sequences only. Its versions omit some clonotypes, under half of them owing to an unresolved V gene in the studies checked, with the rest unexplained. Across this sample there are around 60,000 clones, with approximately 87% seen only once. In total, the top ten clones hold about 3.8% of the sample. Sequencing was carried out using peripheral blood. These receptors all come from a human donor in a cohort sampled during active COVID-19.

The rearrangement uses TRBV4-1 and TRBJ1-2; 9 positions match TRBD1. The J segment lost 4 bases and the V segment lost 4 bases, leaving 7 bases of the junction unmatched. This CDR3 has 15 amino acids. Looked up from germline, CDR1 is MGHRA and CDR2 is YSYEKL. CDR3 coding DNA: TGCGCCAGCAGCCTCGGACAGGGGCCCTCCTATGGCTACACCTTC. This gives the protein CASSLGQGPSYGYTF.

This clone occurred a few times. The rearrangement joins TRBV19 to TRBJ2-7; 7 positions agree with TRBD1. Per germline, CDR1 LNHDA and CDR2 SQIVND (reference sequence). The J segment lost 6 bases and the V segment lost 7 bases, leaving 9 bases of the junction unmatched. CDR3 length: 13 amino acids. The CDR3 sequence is CASNRRQGGEQYF. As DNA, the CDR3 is TGTGCCAGTAACCGTCGACAGGGCGGCGAGCAGTACTTC.